This T cell receptor beta chain was sequenced during a study of shared clonotypes between healthy human individuals. Regarding the study as a whole: Genetic and exposure-history diversity was limited by the few donors.

CD45RO-negative CD8 cells positively selected for CCR7 made up the naive population, which excluded terminally differentiated effector memory CD45RA+ cells. About this clone itself: Antigen unknown.

Germline V gene data show CDR1 as GTSNPN and CDR2 as SVGIG (reference sequence). With 0 bases clipped from V and 2 bases from J, the junction kept 2 bases outside the gene matches. There are 15 residues in the CDR3. Here immunoSEQ multiplex PCR was the method, and the copy in TCRdb shows in-frame clones only, minus some. The sample has 1.5 million to 2.5 million clones, around 96% seen once. This sequence was found in a man aged 18-30 years in good health. The specimen sequenced was naive CD8+ T cells sorted from blood. V and J are TRBV30 and TRBJ2-3, with 10 bases that match TRBD2. CDR3 bases: TGTGCCTGGAGTGTGGGGACTAGCGTCACAGATACGCAGTATTTT. It specifies CAWSVGTSVTDTQYF.